The 21 T cell receptor beta chains below were found in one sample sequenced in a study of cytomegalovirus exposure and HLA in healthy donors. The PCR contained 60 Vbeta and 13 Jbeta primers. Data came from immunoSEQ multiplex PCR; TCRdb stores just in-frame clones and leaves some out. Of approximately 56,000 clones in the sample, less than 75% were seen once. The sequenced sample consisted of PBMCs. These TCRs come from a woman in her fifties or sixties in good health and CMV-seropositive.

This chain uses TRBV7-2 with TRBJ2-7; tentatively, D is TRBD2 (5 bases). The CDR3 is 13 amino acids. The V and J ends lost 5 bases and 1 base respectively, with 9 bases between them. Germline V gene data show CDR1 as SGHTA and CDR2 as FQGNSA. The CDR3 sequence: CASSQGLSYEQYF. CDR3 nucleotides: TGTGCCAGCAGCCAAGGACTGTCCTACGAGCAGTACTTC.

CDR3 sequence: CASSLAGGNRIYNEQFF. Here the CDR3 DNA reads TGTGCCAGCAGCTTAGCGGGTGGGAACAGGATCTACAATGAGCAGTTCTTC. The chain combines TRBV7-6 with TRBJ2-1; TRBD1 is a possible D gene (5 bases). V was shortened by 0 bases and J by 3 bases, with 15 bases between the two germline ends. Germline V lookup: CDR1 SGHVS, CDR2 FNYEAQ. This CDR3 contains 17 residues.

This sequence joins TRBV4-3 and TRBJ1-2; D may be TRBD1 (5 bases). The CDR3 sequence is 15 residues long. V gave up 0 bases and J gave up 6 bases, with 14 bases separating them. The germline CDR1 and CDR2 sequences are LGHNA and YSLEER. The CDR3 region has the DNA TGCGCCAGCAGCCAAGATCTTTGGGGGGAGAATGGCTACACCTTC. Translated, it gives CASSQDLWGENGYTF.

This clone has a single count. The chain has TRBV5-1 and TRBJ2-7, with 8 bases aligning to TRBD2. Germline values: CDR1 SGHRS, CDR2 YFSETQ. V gave up 1 base and J gave up 12 bases; unmatched junction bases: 12. This CDR3 is built from 14 residues. The CDR3 region is CASSLTSGDGSGYF. CDR3 in DNA: TGCGCCAGCAGCTTGACTAGCGGTGATGGCTCGGGGTACTTC.

This sequence joins TRBV28 and TRBJ1-1; 7 bases align to TRBD1. CDR1 and CDR2 (germline): MDHEN, SYDVKM. J gave up 7 bases and V 3 bases, and 2 bases lay outside the gene matches. The CDR3 runs 12 residues. In nucleotides, the CDR3 is TGTGCCAGCAGTTTGAGGGACAGTGAAGCTTTCTTT. Its translation is CASSLRDSEAFF.

This rearrangement joins TRBV7-2 to TRBJ2-2; 13 nucleotides line up with TRBD2. Germline V lookup: CDR1 SGHTA, CDR2 FQGNSA. Trimming took 4 bases from V and 4 from J; bases not matched to a gene: 6. The CDR3 extends over 17 amino acids. The CDR3, as DNA: TGTGCCAGCAGCTGGGGTGGACTAGCGGGGGTCACCGGGGAGCTGTTTTTT. Its translation: CASSWGGLAGVTGELFF.

Concerning this clone: A read error may account for a junction end that differs from germline. This chain links TRBV13 with TRBJ1-2; unclear D gene. Germline CDR1 PRHDT, CDR2 FYEKMQ (reference sequence). The CDR3 runs to 14 residues. CDR3 DNA sequence: TGTGCCAGCAGCTTACAAGGCACCAACTATGGCTATACCTTC. Translation gives CASSLQGTNYGYTF.

The chain recombines TRBV5-4 with TRBJ2-1; 14 bases fit TRBD2. CDR1 SGHNT and CDR2 YYREEE come from the germline V gene (reference sequence). With 4 bases clipped from V and 7 bases from J, the junction kept 4 bases outside the gene matches. CDR3 length: 15 amino acids. Here the CDR3 reads CASSTRLAGGNEQFF. The CDR3 region has the DNA TGTGCCAGCAGCACTCGACTAGCGGGGGGGAATGAGCAGTTCTTC.

The CDR3 loop is CASSLGTGGFPAGTDTQYF. CDR3 DNA sequence: TGTGCCAGCAGCTTAGGGACAGGGGGTTTCCCGGCGGGCACAGATACGCAGTATTTT. The chain couples TRBV5-6 to TRBJ2-3, with 11 bases fitting TRBD1. Germline values: CDR1 SGHDT, CDR2 YYEEEE. V gave up 2 bases and J gave up 1 base; unmatched junction bases: 12. The length of the CDR3 is 19 residues.

V is TRBV6-1 and J is TRBJ2-3; possibly TRBD2 for D (6 bases). With 11 bases removed from V and 3 bases from J, the gap between germline ends came to 12 bases. Germline CDR1 and CDR2: MNHNS and SASEGT. This CDR3 is built from 12 residues. The CDR3 DNA is TGTGCCTGGGGGGAAAGGACAGATACGCAGTATTTT. This translates into CAWGERTDTQYF.

There are a few counts of this clone. The gene calls are TRBV5-1 and TRBJ2-3; D not certain. This CDR3 has 15 residues. Germline V CDR1 and CDR2: SGHRS, YFSETQ. Trimming removed 0 bases at V and 0 bases at J, with 8 bases between. The CDR3 reads CASSLVATSTDTQYF. For the CDR3, the DNA is TGCGCCAGCAGCTTGGTTGCTACTAGCACAGATACGCAGTATTTT. The full variable domain, completed using reference TRBV5-1 and TRBJ2-3, is KAGVTQTPRYLIKTRGQQVTLSCSPISGHRSVSWYQQTPGQGLQFLFEYFSETQRNKGNFPGRFSGRQFSNSRSEMNVSTLELGDSALYLCASSLVATSTDTQYFGPGTRLTVL.

The chain employs TRBV5-4 and TRBJ1-1; 9 positions match TRBD1. The CDR3 contains 15 residues. Germline V lookup: CDR1 SGHNT, CDR2 YYREEE (reference sequence). J was trimmed by 5 bases and V by 4 bases; bases with no gene match: 9. The CDR3 DNA sequence: TGTGCCAGCAGCCACCGGGACAGGGCCTTTACTGAAGCTTTCTTT. Its protein is CASSHRDRAFTEAFF.

The V call is TRBV5-1, the J call TRBJ2-7; 13 bases match TRBD2. Germline V CDR1 and CDR2: SGHRS, YFSETQ. This CDR3 has 16 residues. V was clipped by 4 bases and J by 5 bases; unmatched bases: 9. Written as DNA, the CDR3 is TGCGCCAGCAGCCCAACCGGGACTAGCGGGATCGACGAGCAGTACTTC. This translates into CASSPTGTSGIDEQYF.

This clone was observed once. The chain combines TRBV7-8 with TRBJ2-7; 7 positions agree with TRBD1. Per germline, CDR1 SGHVS and CDR2 FQNEAQ. The CDR3 loop spans 13 amino acids. V lost 3 bases, J lost 12 bases, and 11 bases stayed unmatched. CDR3 bases: TGTGCCAGCAGCTTTAAAACCGACAGGGAACGGTACTTC. As protein: CASSFKTDRERYF.

The chain is built from TRBV30 and TRBJ2-7; no definite D call. The CDR3 is 12 residues long. Trimming left V 3 bases short and J 4 bases short, with 10 bases between. Germline V lookup: CDR1 GTSNPN, CDR2 SVGIG (reference sequence). The CDR3 reads CAWSATRYEQYF. CDR3 coding DNA: TGTGCCTGGAGCGCTACGCGTTACGAGCAGTACTTC.

The rearrangement uses TRBV7-3 and TRBJ2-1, with 9 bases fitting TRBD1. After removal of 2 bases from V and 6 bases from J, the junction contained 5 bases not matched to a gene. This CDR3 has 15 amino acids. In germline, CDR1 is SGHTA, CDR2 FQGTGA. This CDR3 reads CASSLDGTGPNEQFF. CDR3 DNA sequence: TGTGCCAGCAGCTTAGACGGGACAGGGCCCAATGAGCAGTTCTTC.

The genes are TRBV9 and TRBJ2-3; TRBD2 is a possible D gene (5 bases). Germline V CDR1 and CDR2: SGDLS, YYNGEE. The CDR3 length is 15 residues. Trimming shortened V by 0 bases and J by 6 bases, and 14 bases separated the two germline ends. CDR3 residues: CASSVAWETTDTQYF. The CDR3 region has the DNA TGTGCCAGCAGCGTAGCATGGGAGACGACGGATACGCAGTATTTT.

The genes are TRBV15 and TRBJ2-7; 9 positions match TRBD2. CDR1 LNHNV and CDR2 YYDKDF come from the germline V gene (reference sequence). The CDR3 sequence is 15 residues long. Unmatched junction bases numbered 2, after V lost 2 bases and J lost 0 bases. The CDR3 sequence: CATSRKAGGSYEQYF. In DNA, the CDR3 is TGTGCCACCAGCAGAAAAGCGGGAGGCTCCTACGAGCAGTACTTC.

The chain recombines TRBV4-2 with TRBJ1-4, with D unclear. This CDR3 spans 15 amino acids. Germline-derived CDR1 and CDR2 are LGHNA and YNFKEQ. V lost 1 base and J lost 6, with 12 bases in between. The CDR3 loop reads CASSQVGGRDEKLFF. CDR3 sequence (DNA): TGTGCCAGCAGCCAAGTAGGTGGGCGCGATGAAAAACTGTTTTTT.

This clone was seen a few times. The J gene is TRBJ1-1, the V gene TRBV30; 11 bases fit TRBD1. Unmatched junction bases numbered 9, after V lost 5 bases and J lost 1 base. CDR1 and CDR2 from the germline V gene are GTSNPN and SVGIG (reference sequence). The CDR3 is 16 amino acids. As DNA, the CDR3 is TGTGCCTGGGGAAAAGGGACAGGGGGTTCGAACACTGAAGCTTTCTTT. It is translated as CAWGKGTGGSNTEAFF.

This chain joins TRBV7-4 and TRBJ1-6; 7 positions match TRBD1. Per germline, CDR1 SGHVT and CDR2 SQSDAQ. The CDR3 has 17 residues. The ends lost 1 base at V and 10 bases at J; junction bases unmatched: 13. The CDR3 coding sequence is TGTGCCAGCAGCTTAGTAAAATTGAGGGACAGAGGATCACCCCTCCACTTT. Protein product: CASSLVKLRDRGSPLHF.